The rows below give T cell receptor beta chains drawn from one sample of a study of CD8 T cells in Susac syndrome. TCRdb ran MiXCR on the immunoSEQ multiplex PCR reads and lists one entry per CDR3 protein. Here the sample spans about 210,000 distinct CDR3 sequences, about 95% being singletons. Sequenced: CD4+ T cells from PBMCs. These receptors were collected from a human donor with Susac syndrome. The CDR3 runs from the conserved cysteine through the conserved F or W. The D gene is left open where the match is weak. A clone size is listed for some rows: how often the clone was seen (once, few, many), or a class if it is expanded.

abundance,v_gene,len,d_gene,j_gene,CDR3aa,CDR3nt
NA,TRBV7-2,16,TRBD2,TRBJ2-1,CASSLGGVAGGNEQFF,TGTGCCAGCAGCTTAGGCGGAGTAGCGGGGGGAAATGAGCAGTTCTTC
NA,TRBV20-1,12,TRBD1,TRBJ2-5,CSVPTGSKTQYF,TGCAGTGTTCCGACAGGGTCGAAGACCCAGTACTTC
NA,TRBV6-2/TRBV6-3,16,NA,TRBJ2-6,CASSSSGPSGANVLTF,TGTGCCAGCAGTTCGTCGGGGCCCTCTGGGGCCAACGTCCTGACTTTC
NA,TRBV20-1,13,NA,TRBJ2-3,CSATGRSADTQYF,TGCAGTGCCACAGGTCGAAGCGCAGATACGCAGTATTTT
NA,TRBV6-1,15,NA,TRBJ1-2,CASSDRAGESYGYTF,TGTGCCAGCAGTGACCGGGCAGGCGAATCCTATGGCTACACCTTC
NA,TRBV5-6,16,NA,TRBJ2-4,CASSLREGVAKNIQYF,TGTGCCAGCAGCTTGAGGGAGGGGGTAGCCAAAAACATTCAGTACTTC
NA,TRBV29-1,13,NA,TRBJ2-5,CSVGGGEGETQYF,TGCAGCGTCGGAGGAGGGGAAGGGGAGACCCAGTACTTC
NA,TRBV4-2,17,TRBD1,TRBJ2-5,CASSQDSRTGRQETQYF,TGTGCCAGCAGCCAAGATTCCCGGACAGGGAGGCAAGAGACCCAGTACTTC
NA,TRBV2,14,TRBD1,TRBJ1-1,CASRVDRGVAEAFF,TGTGCCAGCAGGGTAGACAGGGGAGTTGCTGAAGCTTTCTTT
NA,TRBV7-4,13,NA,TRBJ2-5,CASSSADGETQYF,TGTGCCAGCAGCTCCGCCGACGGAGAGACCCAGTACTTC
NA,TRBV30,17,NA,TRBJ1-2,CAWSDPSRQTPRYGYTF,TGTGCCTGGAGTGACCCTTCCCGACAAACCCCACGCTATGGCTACACCTTC
NA,TRBV5-6,12,NA,TRBJ1-2,CASSFGLNGYTF,TGTGCCAGCAGCTTCGGACTGAATGGCTACACCTTC
NA,TRBV3-1,15,TRBD1,TRBJ2-7,CASSQSPDRSYEQYF,TGTGCCAGCAGCCAATCTCCGGACAGGTCCTACGAGCAGTACTTC
NA,TRBV5-1,13,NA,TRBJ1-2,CASSLAEDIGYTF,TGCGCCAGCAGCTTGGCCGAGGACATTGGCTACACCTTC
once,TRBV29-1,11,NA,TRBJ2-1,CSARGPGEQFF,TGCAGCGCGAGGGGTCCCGGTGAGCAGTTCTTC